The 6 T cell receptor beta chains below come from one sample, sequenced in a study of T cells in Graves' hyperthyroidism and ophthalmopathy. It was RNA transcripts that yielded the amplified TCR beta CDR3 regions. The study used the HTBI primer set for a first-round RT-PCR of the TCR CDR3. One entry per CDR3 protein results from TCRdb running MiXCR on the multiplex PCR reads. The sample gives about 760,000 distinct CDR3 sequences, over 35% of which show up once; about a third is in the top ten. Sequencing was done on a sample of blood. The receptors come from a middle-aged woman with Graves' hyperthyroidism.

The CDR3 DNA is TGTGCCAGCAGCCCCGGGGGTTGGAACACTGAAGCTTTCTTT. Translating gives CASSPGGWNTEAFF. The J gene is TRBJ1-1, the V gene TRBV13; tentative D call: TRBD1 (5 bases). The CDR3 runs 14 residues. The germline gives CDR1 PRHDT, CDR2 FYEKMQ (reference sequence). V dropped 5 bases and J dropped 1 base, with 11 bases sitting between them.

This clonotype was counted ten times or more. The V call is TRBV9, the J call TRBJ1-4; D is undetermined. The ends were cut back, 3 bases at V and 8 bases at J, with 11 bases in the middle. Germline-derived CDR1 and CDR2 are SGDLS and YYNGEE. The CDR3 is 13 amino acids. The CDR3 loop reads CASSGHLGEKLFF. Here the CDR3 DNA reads TGTGCCAGCAGCGGGCATCTGGGGGAAAAACTGTTTTTT. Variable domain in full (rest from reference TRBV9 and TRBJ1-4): DSGVTQTPKHLITATGQRVTLRCSPRSGDLSVYWYQQSLDQGLQFLIQYYNGEERAKGNILERFSAQQFPDLHSELNLSSLELGDSALYFCASSGHLGEKLFFGSGTQLSVL.

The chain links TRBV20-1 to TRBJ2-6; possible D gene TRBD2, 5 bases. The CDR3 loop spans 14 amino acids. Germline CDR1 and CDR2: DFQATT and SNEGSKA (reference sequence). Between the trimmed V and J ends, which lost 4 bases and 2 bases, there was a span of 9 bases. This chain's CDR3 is CSAIGGPGANVLTF. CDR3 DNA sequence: TGCAGTGCTATAGGCGGGCCTGGGGCCAACGTCCTGACTTTC.

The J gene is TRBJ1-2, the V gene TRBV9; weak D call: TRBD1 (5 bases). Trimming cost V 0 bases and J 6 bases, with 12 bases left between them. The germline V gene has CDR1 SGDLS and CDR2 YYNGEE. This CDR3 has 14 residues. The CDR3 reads CASSVAQGGDGYTF. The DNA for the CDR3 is TGTGCCAGCAGCGTAGCTCAGGGAGGGGATGGCTACACCTTC.

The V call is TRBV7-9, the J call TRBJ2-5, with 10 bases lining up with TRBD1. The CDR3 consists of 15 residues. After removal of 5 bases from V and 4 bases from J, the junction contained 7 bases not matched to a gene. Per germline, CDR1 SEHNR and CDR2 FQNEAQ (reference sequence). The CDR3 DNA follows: TGTGCCAGCAGCGGAGGACAGGGGGTCGGAGAGACCCAGTACTTC. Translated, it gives CASSGGQGVGETQYF.

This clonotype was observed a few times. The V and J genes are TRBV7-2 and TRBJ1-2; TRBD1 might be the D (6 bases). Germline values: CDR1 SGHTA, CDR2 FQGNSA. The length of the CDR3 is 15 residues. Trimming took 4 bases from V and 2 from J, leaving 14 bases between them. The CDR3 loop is CASSSENRANYGYTF. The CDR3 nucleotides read TGTGCCAGCAGCTCGGAAAACAGGGCCAACTATGGCTACACCTTC.